Listed below are T cell receptor beta chains from one sample, sequenced in a study of technical replicates of blood from a few donors. Clones were sequenced by immunoSEQ multiplex PCR, and TCRdb holds only the in-frame ones, with some missing. This table holds tens of thousands of clones, around 96% found once. The specimen sequenced was T cells isolated from PBMCs. The receptor source for this set is a human donor in good health. CDR3s leave out the opening cysteine and the closing phenylalanine or tryptophan.

>TRBJ2-7|TRBV28
ASVRDRDEQY
>TRBJ2-3|TRBV7-3
ASSRSGRDTDTQY
>TRBJ1-1|TRBV29-1
SLMGQNTEAF
>TRBJ2-1|TRBV2
ASSESPIDNEQF
>TRBJ1-2|TRBV6-5
ASSSGTGSFYGYT
>TRBJ2-7|TRBV4-2
ASSQDILTTSEDYEQY
>TRBJ1-2|TRBV7-6
ASSLGTGWSYGYT
>TRBJ1-2|TRBV7-9
ASSLGGRDQGYT
>TRBJ2-7|TRBV25-1
ASSVDREAYEQY
>TRBJ1-1|TRBV19
ASSIKGTPNTEAF
>TRBJ2-7|TRBV10-3
AISKTGNEQY
>TRBJ1-2|TRBV7-8
ASSGSGNGYT
>TRBJ2-7|TRBV9
ASSPTRGYEQY
>TRBJ2-7|TRBV30
AWSGGFSYEQY
>TRBJ2-7|TRBV10-1
ASSENGQGVGLADSYEQY
>TRBJ2-1|TRBV5-4
ASSSGLAGEKEQF
>TRBJ2-7|TRBV7-8
ASSLSVPYEQY
>TRBJ2-7|TRBV27
ASSFSGRNEQY
>TRBJ1-5|TRBV6-1
ASSKDRVRQPQH
>TRBJ1-1|TRBV14
ASKDTLNTEAF
>TRBJ2-6|TRBV11-2
ASSLYSGANVLT
>TRBJ2-3|TRBV28
ASSSVRAGADTQY
>TRBJ2-1|TRBV7-9
ASSWGGLAAGGNEQF
>TRBJ2-3|TRBV5-1
ASSLSGLDTQY
>TRBJ2-1|TRBV2
ASSAGMGYNEQF
>TRBJ2-1|TRBV27
ASSLGLAGLDEQF
>TRBJ2-7|TRBV29-1
SVELAGVAYEQY
>TRBJ1-1|TRBV19
ASSMGQVETEAF
>TRBJ2-4|TRBV5-6
ASISLREGAAKNIQY
>TRBJ1-5|TRBV5-1
ASSPRPGDSQPQH
>TRBJ2-2|TRBV2
ASAFTSPVGGELF
>TRBJ2-2|TRBV28
ASSPGTVNTGELF
>TRBJ2-3|TRBV4-1
ASSQALSGNTDTQY
>TRBJ2-7|TRBV29-1
STREGLMEQY
>TRBJ1-1|TRBV2
ANTGQENTEAF
>TRBJ2-5|TRBV28
ASRGQGALGAQETQY
>TRBJ2-7|TRBV11-3
ASSFISLQDSSYEQY
>TRBJ1-1|TRBV6-6
ASSPSGTGMNTEAF
>TRBJ2-5|TRBV14
ASSRVVIETQY
>TRBJ2-7|TRBV9
ASSASTGYHEQY
>TRBJ1-1|TRBV29-1
SVDIYTEAF
>TRBJ2-3|TRBV27
ASSLVYFTDTQY
>TRBJ2-7|TRBV6-5
ASSYPGGEAYEQY
>TRBJ1-2|TRBV7-2
ASSLVYSTGSAYGYT
>TRBJ1-3|TRBV28
ASRGTAGNTIY
>TRBJ1-2|TRBV11-3
ASSYHHNREVDYGYT
>TRBJ1-1|TRBV30
AWAVSGTGWANTEAF
>TRBJ2-7|TRBV29-1
SVEVSGQGHEQY
>TRBJ2-2|TRBV19
ASSMRETGELF
>TRBJ2-3|TRBV28
ASRYSGRGTDTQY